Below, 8 T cell receptor beta chains from the same sample are listed, as sequenced in a study of cytomegalovirus exposure and HLA in healthy donors. It was with 60 Vbeta and 13 Jbeta primers that the PCR ran. The assay was immunoSEQ multiplex PCR, and TCRdb's table has in-frame clones only and misses some. The sample has more than 150,000 clones, roughly 82% seen once. Source material: PBMCs. These receptors were collected from a woman in her forties or fifties in good health and CMV-seropositive.

The rearrangement joins TRBV9 to TRBJ1-3, with D possibly being TRBD1 (6 bases). V was cut by 3 bases and J by 2 bases, with 12 bases left in between. The CDR3 has 15 residues. The germline gives CDR1 SGDLS, CDR2 YYNGEE. The CDR3, as DNA: TGTGCCAGCAGCGCGAAGACAGGTACTGGAAACACCATATATTTT. It is translated as CASSAKTGTGNTIYF.

The chain combines TRBV2 with TRBJ2-7; 10 nucleotides match TRBD1. V was clipped by 7 bases and J by 8 bases; unmatched bases: 14. The CDR3 loop spans 15 amino acids. Germline lookup yields CDR1 SNHLY and CDR2 FYNNEI. DNA for the CDR3: TGTGCCAGCACCCTATCCGGGACAGGGGTAGGGCAGCAGTACTTC. It specifies CASTLSGTGVGQQYF.

V is TRBV4-1 and J is TRBJ2-7, with D possibly being TRBD1 (6 bases). The CDR3 runs to 15 residues. V lost 0 bases and J 3 bases, leaving 12 bases between the germline ends. The germline gives CDR1 MGHRA, CDR2 YSYEKL. The CDR3 region has the DNA TGCGCCAGCAGCCAAGAAACAGGGAAAAGCTACGAGCAGTACTTC. This gives the protein CASSQETGKSYEQYF.

The genes are TRBV7-9 and TRBJ1-1; D might be TRBD1 (6 bases). Trimming shortened V by 6 bases and J by 10 bases, and 15 bases separated the two germline ends. This CDR3 has 12 residues. Germline CDR1 SEHNR, CDR2 FQNEAQ (reference sequence). The CDR3 loop is CASSFSGAGAFF. CDR3 in DNA: TGTGCCAGCAGTTTCTCAGGGGCCGGAGCTTTCTTT.

This clone showed up just once. The V and J genes are TRBV11-2 and TRBJ2-2; 7 bases are shared with TRBD1. Trimming took 3 bases from V and 5 from J; bases not matched to a gene: 3. The germline V gene encodes CDR1 SGHAT and CDR2 FQNNGV. This CDR3 is 14 amino acids long. CDR3 protein: CASSLGTATGELFF. CDR3 bases: TGTGCCAGCAGCTTGGGGACAGCAACCGGGGAGCTGTTTTTT.

The chain carries TRBV6-6 and TRBJ2-7; 10 bases fit TRBD1. Trimming at V came to 5 bases and at J to 1 base, leaving 5 bases not matched to a gene. The CDR3 extends over 15 amino acids. Germline V gene lookup returns CDR1 MNHNY and CDR2 SVGAGI (reference sequence). CDR3 sequence (DNA): TGTGCCAGCAGTCAACCGGGACAGGGGTCCTACGAGCAGTACTTC. Translating gives CASSQPGQGSYEQYF.

This clone was seen a few times. The chain employs TRBV5-6 and TRBJ2-1; no clear D gene. This CDR3 is 14 amino acids long. V lost 0 bases and J 7 bases, leaving 11 bases between the germline ends. The germline V gene has CDR1 SGHDT and CDR2 YYEEEE. The chain's CDR3 is CASSLGSSLNEQFF. The CDR3 nucleotides are TGTGCCAGCAGCTTGGGGAGCAGCTTAAATGAGCAGTTCTTC.

V is TRBV18 and J is TRBJ2-3; possibly TRBD1 for D (5 bases). Deletions cut 3 bases from V and 0 bases from J, with 10 bases between. This CDR3 comprises 15 residues. From germline, CDR1 is KGHSH and CDR2 LQKENI. The CDR3 protein is CASSPSRQSTDTQYF. In DNA, the CDR3 is TGTGCCAGCTCACCGTCCCGACAGAGCACAGATACGCAGTATTTT.